This T cell receptor (beta chain) stems from a study of a mutant IDH1 vaccine in newly diagnosed glioma. The sample's time point: week 47, end of study. With topical imiquimod, each dose of the vaccine consisted of 300 ug of mutant IDH1 20-mer peptide. This clone was seen a few times. The target antigen is unknown. The CDR3 extends over 19 amino acids. From germline, CDR1 is SGHRS and CDR2 YFSETQ. Losses at the gene ends were 0 bases for V and 5 bases for J; bases not matched to a gene: 14. TCRdb's table, derived via immunoSEQ multiplex PCR, lists solely in-frame clones and lacks some. The sample lists just over 60,000 clones; roughly 80% were seen once.

V gene TRBV5-1 combines with J gene TRBJ1-6; the match to TRBD1 covers 7 bases. This TCR was recovered from a man aged 25 to 45 with glioma. The source material was PBMCs, sampled from a glioma patient whose treatment included an IDH1 peptide vaccine. The CDR3 sequence: CASSLVPEGAGLNNSPLHF. In DNA, the CDR3 is TGCGCCAGCAGCTTGGTCCCGGAGGGGGCGGGACTGAATAATTCACCCCTCCACTTT.